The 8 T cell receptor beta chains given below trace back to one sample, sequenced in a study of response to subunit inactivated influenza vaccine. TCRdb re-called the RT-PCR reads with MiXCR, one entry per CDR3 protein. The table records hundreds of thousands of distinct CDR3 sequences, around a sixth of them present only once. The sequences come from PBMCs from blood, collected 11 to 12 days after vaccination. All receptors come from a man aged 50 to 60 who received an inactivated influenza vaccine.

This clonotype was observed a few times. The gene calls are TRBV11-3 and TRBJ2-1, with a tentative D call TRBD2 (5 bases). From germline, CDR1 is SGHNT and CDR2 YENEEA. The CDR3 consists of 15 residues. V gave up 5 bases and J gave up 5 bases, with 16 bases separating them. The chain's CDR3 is CASSPKPGFNNEQFF. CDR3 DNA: TGTGCCAGCAGCCCTAAACCGGGATTTAACAATGAGCAGTTCTTC. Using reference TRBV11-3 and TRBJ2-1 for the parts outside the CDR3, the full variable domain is EAGVVQSPRYKIIEKKQPVAFWCNPISGHNTLYWYLQNLGQGPELLIRYENEEAVDDSQLPKDRFSAERLKGVDSTLKIQPAELGDSAVYLCASSPKPGFNNEQFFGPGTRLTVL.

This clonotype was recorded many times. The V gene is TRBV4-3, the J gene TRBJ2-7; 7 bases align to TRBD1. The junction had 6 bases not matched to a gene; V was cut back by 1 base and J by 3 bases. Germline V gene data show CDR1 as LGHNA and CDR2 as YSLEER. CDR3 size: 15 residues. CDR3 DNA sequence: TGCGCCAGCAGCCAAGCCCCGACAGGGATCTACGAGCAGTACTTC. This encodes CASSQAPTGIYEQYF.

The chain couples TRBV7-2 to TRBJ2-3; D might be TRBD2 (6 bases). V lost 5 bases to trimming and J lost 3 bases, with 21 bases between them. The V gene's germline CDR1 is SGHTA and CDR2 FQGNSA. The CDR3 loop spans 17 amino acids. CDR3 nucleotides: TGTGCCAGCAGCCCTCGCGCTTCGGAGGGAATAACAGATACGCAGTATTTT. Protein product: CASSPRASEGITDTQYF.

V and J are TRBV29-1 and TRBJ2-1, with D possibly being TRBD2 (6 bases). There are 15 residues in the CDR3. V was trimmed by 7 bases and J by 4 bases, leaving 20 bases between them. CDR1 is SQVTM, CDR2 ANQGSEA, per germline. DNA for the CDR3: TGCAGCGCCGATCGGGGGAGCGAGGGATACAATGAGCAGTTCTTC. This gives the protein CSADRGSEGYNEQFF.

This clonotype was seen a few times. In nucleotides, the CDR3 is TGTGCCAGCAGCCCATATTTTAGTTCGGGCGATGGCTACACCTTC. It yields the protein CASSPYFSSGDGYTF. This chain links TRBV7-2 with TRBJ1-2, with D unclear. Germline CDR1 reads SGHTA; CDR2 reads FQGNSA. CDR3 size: 15 residues. The V end lost 5 bases, the J end lost 6 bases, and 19 bases lay between the germline ends.

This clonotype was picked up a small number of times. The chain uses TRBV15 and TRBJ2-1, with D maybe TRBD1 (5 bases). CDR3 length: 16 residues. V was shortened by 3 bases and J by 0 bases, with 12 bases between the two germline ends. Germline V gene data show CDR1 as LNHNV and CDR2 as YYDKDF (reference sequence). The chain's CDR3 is CATSSWGHSSYNEQFF. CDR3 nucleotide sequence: TGTGCCACCAGCAGCTGGGGCCACAGCTCCTACAATGAGCAGTTCTTC.

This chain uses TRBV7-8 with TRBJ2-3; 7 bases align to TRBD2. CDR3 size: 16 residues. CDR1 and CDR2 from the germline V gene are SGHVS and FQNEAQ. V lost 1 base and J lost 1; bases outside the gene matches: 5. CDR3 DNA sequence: TGTGCCAGCAGCTTAGGGGGACTAATCGGCACAGATACGCAGTATTTT. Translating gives CASSLGGLIGTDTQYF. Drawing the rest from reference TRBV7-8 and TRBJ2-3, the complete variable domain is GAGVSQSPRYKVAKRGQDVALRCDPISGHVSLFWYQQALGQGPEFLTYFQNEAQLDKSGLPSDRFFAERPEGSVSTLKIQRTQQEDSAVYLCASSLGGLIGTDTQYFGPGTRLTVL.

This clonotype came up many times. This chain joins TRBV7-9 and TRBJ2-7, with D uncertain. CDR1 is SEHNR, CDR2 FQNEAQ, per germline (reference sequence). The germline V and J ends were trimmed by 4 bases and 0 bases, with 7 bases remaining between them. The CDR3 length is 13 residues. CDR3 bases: TGTGCCAGCAGCTCCCCGAGCTCCTACGAGCAGTACTTC. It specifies CASSSPSSYEQYF.